This is a list of T cell receptor beta chains from one sample in a study of blood T cell repertoires in COVID-19. Only in-frame clones appear in the TCRdb table, and some are missing; sequencing was by immunoSEQ multiplex PCR. The sample lists more than 100,000 clones; roughly 84% were seen once. What was sequenced was peripheral blood. The receptors originated from a woman aged 25 to 39 who had recovered from COVID-19. Both conserved end residues are part of each CDR3. D genes are given only for firm matches. Expanded clones get a size class; other rows say once, few or many, or leave the size out.

clone_size: -; j_call: TRBJ1-2; d_call: TRBD1; v_call: TRBV29-1; cdr3_nt: TGCAGCGTTCCCCGGGTGGACAGGGAGAGGGGCTACACCTTC; cdr3_aa: CSVPRVDRERGYTF
clone_size: -; j_call: TRBJ2-1; d_call: -; v_call: TRBV21-1; cdr3_nt: TGTGCCAGCAGCAAATCCTTAGCGGTCTCCTCCTACAATGAGCAGTTCTTC; cdr3_aa: CASSKSLAVSSYNEQFF
clone_size: once; j_call: TRBJ2-1; d_call: TRBD1; v_call: TRBV5-4; cdr3_nt: TGTGCCAGCAGCCGGCCGGGACAGGGTCTAAATGAGCAGTTCTTC; cdr3_aa: CASSRPGQGLNEQFF
clone_size: -; j_call: TRBJ2-3; d_call: TRBD2; v_call: TRBV7-6; cdr3_nt: TGTGCCAGCAGCCCGGGACTAGCGGAAACAGATACGCAGTATTTT; cdr3_aa: CASSPGLAETDTQYF
clone_size: -; j_call: TRBJ2-1; d_call: TRBD2; v_call: TRBV13; cdr3_nt: TGTGCCAGCAGCTTAGGTGGGGGGGATGAGCAGTTCTTC; cdr3_aa: CASSLGGGDEQFF
clone_size: -; j_call: TRBJ2-7; d_call: -; v_call: TRBV7-3; cdr3_nt: TGTGCCAGCAGCTCGGACCCCAGGGGCGAGCAGTACTTC; cdr3_aa: CASSSDPRGEQYF
clone_size: -; j_call: TRBJ1-2; d_call: -; v_call: TRBV15; cdr3_nt: TGTGCCACCAGCAGAGATAAGGGTGCGGGAGGCTACACCTTC; cdr3_aa: CATSRDKGAGGYTF
clone_size: -; j_call: TRBJ1-2; d_call: TRBD1; v_call: TRBV19; cdr3_nt: TGTGCCAGTAAACGGGACAGGGATTACGCTAACTATGGCTACACCTTC; cdr3_aa: CASKRDRDYANYGYTF
clone_size: -; j_call: TRBJ1-1; d_call: -; v_call: TRBV19; cdr3_nt: TGTGCCAGTAGTATACCTCGGGGTACTGAAGCTTTCTTT; cdr3_aa: CASSIPRGTEAFF
clone_size: -; j_call: TRBJ1-5; d_call: TRBD1; v_call: TRBV10-2; cdr3_nt: TGCGCCAGCAGTGAGCCCGGGACAGGGGTGGGCGATCAGCCCCAGCATTTT; cdr3_aa: CASSEPGTGVGDQPQHF
clone_size: -; j_call: TRBJ2-7; d_call: TRBD2; v_call: TRBV20-1; cdr3_nt: TGCAGTGCTAGTGCTAGGGCCTCTGGCGGGAGGACGGGGGAGCAGTACTTC; cdr3_aa: CSASARASGGRTGEQYF
clone_size: -; j_call: TRBJ2-3; d_call: -; v_call: TRBV18; cdr3_nt: TGTGCCAGCTCGGCGTCGGGGAATACGCAGTATTTT; cdr3_aa: CASSASGNTQYF
clone_size: -; j_call: TRBJ2-1; d_call: -; v_call: TRBV4-1; cdr3_nt: TGCGCCAGCAGCCAAGAGTGGGCGAGCTGGAATTACAATGAGCAGTTCTTC; cdr3_aa: CASSQEWASWNYNEQFF
clone_size: -; j_call: TRBJ2-7; d_call: TRBD1; v_call: TRBV10-3; cdr3_nt: TGTGCCACGGGGACAGGGGCTGGCTACGAGCAGTACTTC; cdr3_aa: CATGTGAGYEQYF
clone_size: -; j_call: TRBJ1-1; d_call: -; v_call: TRBV29-1; cdr3_nt: TGCACCACTACAAGGGGGAACACTGAAGCTTTCTTT; cdr3_aa: CTTTRGNTEAFF
clone_size: -; j_call: TRBJ2-7; d_call: -; v_call: TRBV12-3/TRBV12-4; cdr3_nt: TGTGCCAGCAGTTCGGAAGGGGCCTACGAGCAGTACTTC; cdr3_aa: CASSSEGAYEQYF
clone_size: -; j_call: TRBJ1-1; d_call: TRBD1; v_call: TRBV3-1/TRBV3-2; cdr3_nt: TGTGCCAGCAGCCAAGATCAGGCAGGGGGCGCTGACACTGAAGCTTTCTTT; cdr3_aa: CASSQDQAGGADTEAFF
clone_size: few; j_call: TRBJ2-7; d_call: -; v_call: TRBV10-2; cdr3_nt: TGCGCCAGCAGTGAGGGGCAGGGTCCTACCTACGAGCAGTACTTC; cdr3_aa: CASSEGQGPTYEQYF